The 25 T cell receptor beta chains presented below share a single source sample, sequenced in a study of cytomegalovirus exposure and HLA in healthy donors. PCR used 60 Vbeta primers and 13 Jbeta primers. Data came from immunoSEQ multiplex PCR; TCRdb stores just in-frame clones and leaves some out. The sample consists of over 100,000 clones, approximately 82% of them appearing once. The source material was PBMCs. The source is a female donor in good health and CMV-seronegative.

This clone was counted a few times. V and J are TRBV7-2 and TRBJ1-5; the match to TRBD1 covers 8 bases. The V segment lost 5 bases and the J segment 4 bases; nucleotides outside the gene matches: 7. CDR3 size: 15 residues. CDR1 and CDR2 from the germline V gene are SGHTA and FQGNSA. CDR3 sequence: CASSMTGAGNQPQHF. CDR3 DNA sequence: TGTGCCAGCAGCATGACAGGGGCGGGGAATCAGCCCCAGCATTTT.

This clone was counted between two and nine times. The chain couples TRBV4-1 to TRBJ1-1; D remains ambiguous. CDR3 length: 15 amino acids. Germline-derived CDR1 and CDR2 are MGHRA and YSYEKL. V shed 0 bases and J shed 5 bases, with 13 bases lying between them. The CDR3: CASSQDSPYETEAFF. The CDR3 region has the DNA TGCGCCAGCAGCCAAGATTCTCCGTATGAGACTGAAGCTTTCTTT.

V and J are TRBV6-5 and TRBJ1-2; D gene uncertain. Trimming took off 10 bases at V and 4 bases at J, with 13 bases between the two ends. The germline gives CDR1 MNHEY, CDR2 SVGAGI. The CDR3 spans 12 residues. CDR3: CANGGLTYGYTF. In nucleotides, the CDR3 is TGTGCCAACGGCGGACTGACCTATGGCTACACCTTC.

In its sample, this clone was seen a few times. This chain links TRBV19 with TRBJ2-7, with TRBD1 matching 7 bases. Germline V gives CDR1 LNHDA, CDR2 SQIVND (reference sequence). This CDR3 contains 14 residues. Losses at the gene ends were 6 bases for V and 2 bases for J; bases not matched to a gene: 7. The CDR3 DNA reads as TGTGCCAGTAGCCCCCGGGACAGCGCCTACGAGCAGTACTTC. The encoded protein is CASSPRDSAYEQYF.

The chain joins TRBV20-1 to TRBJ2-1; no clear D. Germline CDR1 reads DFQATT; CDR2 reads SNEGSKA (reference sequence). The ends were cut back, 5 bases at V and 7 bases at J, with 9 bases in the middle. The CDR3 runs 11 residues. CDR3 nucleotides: TGCAGTGCTCCTTTAACAAATGAGCAGTTCTTC. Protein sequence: CSAPLTNEQFF.

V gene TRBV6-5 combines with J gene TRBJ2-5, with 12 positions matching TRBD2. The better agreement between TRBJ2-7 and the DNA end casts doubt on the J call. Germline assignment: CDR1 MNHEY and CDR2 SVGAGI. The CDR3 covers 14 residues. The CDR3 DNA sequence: TGTGCCAGCAAGACTAGCGGGAGCTCCTACGAGCAGTACTTC. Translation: CASKTSGSSYEQYF.

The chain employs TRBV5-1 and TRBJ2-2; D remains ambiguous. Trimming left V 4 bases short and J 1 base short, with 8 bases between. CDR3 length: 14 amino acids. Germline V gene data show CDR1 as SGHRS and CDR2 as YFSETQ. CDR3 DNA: TGCGCCAGCAGCCAAACGGGGAACACCGGGGAGCTGTTTTTT. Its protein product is CASSQTGNTGELFF.

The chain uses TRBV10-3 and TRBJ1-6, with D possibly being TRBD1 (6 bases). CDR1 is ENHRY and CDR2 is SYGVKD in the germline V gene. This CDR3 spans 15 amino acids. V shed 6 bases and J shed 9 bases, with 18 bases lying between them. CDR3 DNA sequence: TGTGCCATCAGCTCGACAGGCCAAAAGGGTTCACCCCTCCACTTT. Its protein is CAISSTGQKGSPLHF.

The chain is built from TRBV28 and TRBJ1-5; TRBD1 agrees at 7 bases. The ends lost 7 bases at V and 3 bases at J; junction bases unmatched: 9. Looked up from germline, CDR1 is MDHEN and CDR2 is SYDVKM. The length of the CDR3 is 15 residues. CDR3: CASTLTGTANQPQHF. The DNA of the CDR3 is TGTGCCAGCACTCTGACAGGGACGGCCAATCAGCCCCAGCATTTT.

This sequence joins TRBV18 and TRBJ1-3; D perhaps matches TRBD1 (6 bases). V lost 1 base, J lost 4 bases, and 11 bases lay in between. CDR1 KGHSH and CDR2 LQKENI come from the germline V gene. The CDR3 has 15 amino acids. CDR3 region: CASSPQGTIGNTIYF. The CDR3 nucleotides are TGTGCCAGCTCACCACAGGGGACAATCGGAAACACCATATATTTT. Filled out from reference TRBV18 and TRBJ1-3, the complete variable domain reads NAGVMQNPRHLVRRRGQEARLRCSPMKGHSHVYWYRQLPEEGLKFMVYLQKENIIDESGMPKERFSAEFPKEGPSILRIQQVVRGDSAAYFCASSPQGTIGNTIYFGEGSWLTVV.

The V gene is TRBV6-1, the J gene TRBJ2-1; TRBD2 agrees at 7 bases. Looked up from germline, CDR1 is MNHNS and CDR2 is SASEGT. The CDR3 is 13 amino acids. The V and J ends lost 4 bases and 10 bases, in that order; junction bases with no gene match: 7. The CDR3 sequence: CASSASTSREQFF. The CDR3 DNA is TGTGCCAGCAGTGCGTCGACTAGCAGGGAGCAGTTCTTC.

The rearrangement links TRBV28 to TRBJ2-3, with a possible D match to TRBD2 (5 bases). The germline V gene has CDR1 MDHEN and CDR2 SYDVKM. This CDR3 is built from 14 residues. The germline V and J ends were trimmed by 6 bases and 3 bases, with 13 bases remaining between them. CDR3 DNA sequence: TGTGCCAGCAGCCAAAGATCGGGGACAGATACGCAGTATTTT. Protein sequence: CASSQRSGTDTQYF.

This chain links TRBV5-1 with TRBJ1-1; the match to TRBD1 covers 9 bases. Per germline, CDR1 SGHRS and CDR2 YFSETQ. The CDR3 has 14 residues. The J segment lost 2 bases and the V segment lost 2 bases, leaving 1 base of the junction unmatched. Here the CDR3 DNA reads TGCGCCAGCAGCTTAACAGGGGGCAACACTGAAGCTTTCTTT. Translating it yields CASSLTGGNTEAFF.

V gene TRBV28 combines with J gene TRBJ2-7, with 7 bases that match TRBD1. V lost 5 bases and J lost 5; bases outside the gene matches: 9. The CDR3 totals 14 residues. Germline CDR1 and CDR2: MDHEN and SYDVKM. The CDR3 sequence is CASSPGTVRDEQYF. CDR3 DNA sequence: TGTGCCAGCAGTCCCGGGACAGTAAGGGACGAGCAGTACTTC.

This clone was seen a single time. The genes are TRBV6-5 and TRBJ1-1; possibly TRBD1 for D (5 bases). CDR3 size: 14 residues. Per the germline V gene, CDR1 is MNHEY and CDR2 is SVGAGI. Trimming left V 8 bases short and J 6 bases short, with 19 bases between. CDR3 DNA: TGTGCCAGCGCCAGTAACGGGGGAATTCCTGAAGCTTTCTTT. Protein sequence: CASASNGGIPEAFF.

The CDR3 region has the DNA TGTGCCAGCAGCTTAGAGAGGTACAGGTATGGCACAGATACGCAGTATTTT. This translates into CASSLERYRYGTDTQYF. This rearrangement joins TRBV28 to TRBJ2-3, with D perhaps TRBD1 (5 bases). V gave up 6 bases and J gave up 1 base, with 20 bases separating them. The CDR3 covers 17 residues. Germline lookup yields CDR1 MDHEN and CDR2 SYDVKM. Drawing the rest from reference TRBV28 and TRBJ2-3, the complete variable domain is DVKVTQSSRYLVKRTGEKVFLECVQDMDHENMFWYRQDPGLGLRLIYFSYDVKMKEKGDIPEGYSVSREKKERFSLILESASTNQTSMYLCASSLERYRYGTDTQYFGPGTRLTVL.

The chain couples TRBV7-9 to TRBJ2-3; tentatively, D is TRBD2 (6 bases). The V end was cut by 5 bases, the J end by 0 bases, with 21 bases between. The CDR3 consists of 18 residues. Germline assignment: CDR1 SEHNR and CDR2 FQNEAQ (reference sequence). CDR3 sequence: CASSPIGGAVLSTDTQYF. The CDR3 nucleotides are TGTGCCAGCAGCCCGATAGGAGGGGCTGTTTTAAGCACAGATACGCAGTATTTT.

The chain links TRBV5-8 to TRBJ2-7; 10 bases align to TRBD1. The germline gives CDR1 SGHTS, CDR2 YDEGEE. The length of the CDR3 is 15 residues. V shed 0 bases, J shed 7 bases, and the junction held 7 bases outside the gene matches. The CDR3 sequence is CASSLVVTGGAEQYF. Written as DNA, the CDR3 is TGTGCCAGCAGCTTGGTCGTGACAGGGGGCGCGGAGCAGTACTTC.

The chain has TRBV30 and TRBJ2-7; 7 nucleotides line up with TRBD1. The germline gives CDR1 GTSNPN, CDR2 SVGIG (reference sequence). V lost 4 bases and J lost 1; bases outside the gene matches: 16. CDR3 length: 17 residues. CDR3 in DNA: TGTGCCTGGACTTTGGGGACAGATTATCTTACTTCCTACGAGCAGTACTTC. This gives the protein CAWTLGTDYLTSYEQYF.

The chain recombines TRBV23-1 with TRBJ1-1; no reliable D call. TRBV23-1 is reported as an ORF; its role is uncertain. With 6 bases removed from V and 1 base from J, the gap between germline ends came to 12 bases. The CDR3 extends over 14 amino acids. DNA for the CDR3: TGCGCCAGCAGCCCTATTCGGGGGAACACTGAAGCTTTCTTT. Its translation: CASSPIRGNTEAFF.

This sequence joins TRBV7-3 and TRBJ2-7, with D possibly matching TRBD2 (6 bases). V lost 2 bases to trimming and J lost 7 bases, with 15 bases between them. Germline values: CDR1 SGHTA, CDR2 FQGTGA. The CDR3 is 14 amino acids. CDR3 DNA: TGTGCCAGCAGCTTAGGCGGGACCTTTCGGGAGCAGTACTTC. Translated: CASSLGGTFREQYF.

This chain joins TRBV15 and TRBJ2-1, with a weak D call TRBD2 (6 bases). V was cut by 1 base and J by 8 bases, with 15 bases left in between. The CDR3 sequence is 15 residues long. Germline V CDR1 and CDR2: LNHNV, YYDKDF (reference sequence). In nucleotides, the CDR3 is TGTGCCACCAGCAGAGCGCGGGGCATCATGGATGAGCAGTTCTTC. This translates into CATSRARGIMDEQFF. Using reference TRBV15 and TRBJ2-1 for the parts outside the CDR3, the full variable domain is DAMVIQNPRYQVTQFGKPVTLSCSQTLNHNVMYWYQQKSSQAPKLLFHYYDKDFNNEADTPDNFQSRRPNTSFCFLDIRSPGLGDTAMYLCATSRARGIMDEQFFGPGTRLTVL.

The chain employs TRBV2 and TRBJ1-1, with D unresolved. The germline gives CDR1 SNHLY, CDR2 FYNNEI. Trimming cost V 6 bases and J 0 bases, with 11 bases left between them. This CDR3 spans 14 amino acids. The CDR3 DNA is TGTGCCAGCAGCGCTGGGCGCCTGAACACTGAAGCTTTCTTT. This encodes CASSAGRLNTEAFF.

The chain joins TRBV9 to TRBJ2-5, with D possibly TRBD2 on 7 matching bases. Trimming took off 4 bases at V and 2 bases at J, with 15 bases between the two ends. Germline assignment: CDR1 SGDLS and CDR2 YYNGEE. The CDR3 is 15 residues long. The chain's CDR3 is CASSQGGGIQETQYF. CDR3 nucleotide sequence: TGTGCCAGCAGCCAAGGGGGGGGCATACAAGAGACCCAGTACTTC.

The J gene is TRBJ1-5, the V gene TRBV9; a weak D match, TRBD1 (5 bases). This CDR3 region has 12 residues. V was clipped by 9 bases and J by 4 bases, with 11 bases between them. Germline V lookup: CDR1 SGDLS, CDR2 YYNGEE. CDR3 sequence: CATSQGNQPQHF. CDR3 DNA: TGTGCCACCAGTCAGGGAAATCAGCCCCAGCATTTT.